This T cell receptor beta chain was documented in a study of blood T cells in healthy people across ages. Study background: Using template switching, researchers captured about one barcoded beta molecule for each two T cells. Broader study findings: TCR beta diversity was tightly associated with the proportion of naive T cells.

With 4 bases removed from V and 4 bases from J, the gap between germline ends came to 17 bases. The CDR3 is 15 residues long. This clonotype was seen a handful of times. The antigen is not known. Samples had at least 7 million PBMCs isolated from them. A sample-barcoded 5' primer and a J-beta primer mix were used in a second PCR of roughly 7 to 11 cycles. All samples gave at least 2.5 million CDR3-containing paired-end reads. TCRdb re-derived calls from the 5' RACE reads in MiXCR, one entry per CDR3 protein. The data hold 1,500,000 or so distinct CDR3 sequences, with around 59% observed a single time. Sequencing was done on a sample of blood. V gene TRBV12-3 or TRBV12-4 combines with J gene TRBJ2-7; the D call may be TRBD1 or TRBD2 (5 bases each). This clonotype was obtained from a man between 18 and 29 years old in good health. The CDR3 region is CASSSNSGTMYEQYF. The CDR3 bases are TGTGCCAGCAGTTCCAATTCCGGGACCATGTACGAGCAGTACTTC.